The clone carrying this T cell receptor beta chain showed up just a few times. Its specificity is not known. This entry comes from a study of identical twins. Study-wide results and caveats: Abundant beta clonotypes from cord blood bore fewer insertions; memory repertoires lacked this pattern.

From germline, CDR1 is DFQATT and CDR2 SNEGSKA (reference sequence). Trimming took off 2 bases at V and 5 bases at J, with 15 bases between the two ends. The CDR3 length is 15 residues. A universal primer site came from template switching; cDNA carried unique molecular identifiers. TCRdb re-called the 5' RACE reads through MiXCR, storing one row per CDR3 protein. The sample includes 300,000 to 400,000 distinct CDR3 sequences, roughly an eighth of them seen just once. This sample was also put to use in a study of yellow fever vaccine responses in identical twins.

The chain recombines TRBV20-1 with TRBJ2-2, with D possibly TRBD2 on 7 matching bases. Sequencing was done on a sample of CD8+ T cells sorted from blood. This clonotype originated in a woman aged 18-35 years in good health. The CDR3 region has the DNA TGCAGTGCTAGATTGGCGGGGGCGGAAACCGGGGAGCTGTTTTTT. Residues: CSARLAGAETGELFF.